A selection of T cell receptor beta chains follows, all from one sample in a study of blood T cell repertoires in COVID-19. Some clones are missing from TCRdb's copy, which holds only in-frame ones; the method was immunoSEQ multiplex PCR. The table includes more than 200,000 clones, over 75% detected once. Sequenced: PBMCs or T cells enriched from blood (not recorded which). Receptors were obtained from a man younger than 45 in a cohort exposed to, infected with or recovered from COVID-19 (not recorded which). The CDR3 runs from the conserved cysteine through the conserved F or W. D genes are given only for firm matches. Part of the rows lack a size; the others show once, few, many or a class for expanded clones.

d_call j_call v_call clone_size cdr3_length cdr3_aa cdr3_nt
. TRBJ2-7 TRBV1 . 19 CTSSLAEVSGGRTTYEQYF TGCACCAGCAGCCTAGCTGAGGTCTCGGGCGGGAGGACAACCTACGAGCAGTACTTC
TRBD2 TRBJ2-1 TRBV6-4 few 15 CASSGTSGSYNEQFF TGTGCCAGCAGTGGGACTAGCGGCTCCTACAATGAGCAGTTCTTC
. TRBJ2-6 TRBV29-1 . 15 CSVKDVESGANVLTF TGCAGCGTTAAAGACGTGGAGTCTGGGGCCAACGTCCTGACTTTC
. TRBJ1-1 TRBV5-6 . 13 CASTFFLNTEAFF TGTGCCAGCACATTTTTTTTGAACACTGAAGCTTTCTTT
. TRBJ1-5 TRBV9 . 14 CASSGWEGDQPQHF TGTGCCAGCAGCGGGTGGGAGGGGGATCAGCCCCAGCATTTT
TRBD1 TRBJ2-7 TRBV27 . 13 CASSFRQGWEQYF TGTGCCAGCAGTTTCCGACAGGGCTGGGAGCAGTACTTC
TRBD1 TRBJ2-7 TRBV19 . 13 CASSTGTGNEQYF TGTGCCAGTAGTACTGGGACAGGGAACGAGCAGTACTTC
. TRBJ2-7 TRBV7-9 . 11 CASSSGSEQYF TGTGCCAGCAGCTCGGGAAGCGAGCAGTACTTC
TRBD2 TRBJ2-7 TRBV9 . 14 CASSAAGTTYEQYF TGTGCCAGCAGCGCCGCAGGGACTACCTACGAGCAGTACTTC
TRBD2 TRBJ2-1 TRBV27 . 16 CASSLASGTPYNEQFF TGTGCCAGCAGTTTAGCTAGCGGGACCCCATACAATGAGCAGTTCTTC
. TRBJ1-5 TRBV28 . 13 CASSFQGSQPQHF TGTGCCAGCAGTTTCCAGGGGAGTCAGCCCCAGCATTTT
TRBD1 TRBJ2-2 TRBV18 . 15 CASSPMTGGTGELFF TGTGCCAGCTCACCGATGACAGGGGGTACCGGGGAGCTGTTTTTT
TRBD2 TRBJ2-3 TRBV5-1 . 16 CASSHSGTSGMDTQYF TGCGCCAGCAGTCATTCCGGGACTAGCGGGATGGATACGCAGTATTTT
. TRBJ1-6 TRBV5-1 . 14 CASSLGGEQSPLHF TGCGCCAGCAGCTTGGGGGGGGAACAATCACCCCTCCACTTT
TRBD1 TRBJ1-2 TRBV15 . 16 CATSRRTGTGNYGYTF TGTGCCACCAGCAGGAGAACCGGGACAGGGAACTATGGCTACACCTTC
TRBD2 TRBJ2-7 TRBV7-9 . 18 CASSPGSFSGSLNYEQYF TGTGCCAGCAGCCCAGGATCTTTTAGCGGGAGCCTAAACTACGAGCAGTACTTC
TRBD1 TRBJ1-5 TRBV7-2 . 14 CASSLTGGSQPQHF TGTGCCAGCAGTTTGACAGGGGGAAGTCAGCCCCAGCATTTT
TRBD1 TRBJ1-2 TRBV18 . 15 CASSDGQGAFYGYTF TGTGCCAGCTCAGACGGACAGGGGGCCTTCTATGGCTACACCTTC
. TRBJ1-1 TRBV9 . 13 CASSLQVNTEAFF TGTGCCAGCAGCTTACAGGTAAACACTGAAGCTTTCTTT
. TRBJ2-1 TRBV7-3 . 14 CASSFVGGGNEQFF TGTGCCAGCAGCTTTGTGGGAGGGGGCAATGAGCAGTTCTTC
TRBD1 TRBJ1-2 TRBV20-1 . 11 CSSRTGEGYTF TGCAGCTCCAGGACAGGGGAGGGCTACACCTTC
. TRBJ2-1 TRBV7-3 . 15 CASSLILTSYNEQFF TGTGCCAGCAGCTTAATACTTACCTCCTACAATGAGCAGTTCTTC
. TRBJ2-7 TRBV7-8 . 14 CASSYRTSDNEQYF TGTGCCAGCAGCTATAGGACTTCCGACAACGAGCAGTACTTC
TRBD1 TRBJ1-1 TRBV28 . 16 CASSYDRGRGNTEAFF TGTGCCAGCAGCTATGACAGGGGTAGAGGGAACACTGAAGCTTTCTTT
. TRBJ1-1 TRBV4-3 . 14 CASSVGRGGTEAFF TGCGCCAGCAGCGTAGGGCGGGGGGGCACTGAAGCTTTCTTT
. TRBJ2-7 TRBV7-2 . 16 CASSLVSRGRVHEQYF TGTGCCAGCAGCTTAGTAAGCAGGGGAAGGGTGCACGAGCAGTACTTC
TRBD1 TRBJ2-3 TRBV9 . 15 CASSGTGVGTDTQYF TGTGCCAGCAGCGGGACAGGGGTGGGCACAGATACGCAGTATTTT
TRBD2 TRBJ2-1 TRBV28 . 15 CATHSTAGERHEQFF TGTGCCACCCACTCAACGGCGGGAGAACGGCATGAGCAGTTCTTC
TRBD2 TRBJ2-7 TRBV6-5 . 14 CASRSGTSAYEQYF TGTGCCAGCAGGTCCGGGACTAGCGCCTACGAGCAGTACTTC
TRBD2 TRBJ2-7 TRBV28 . 15 CASAGTSGGLLEQYF TGTGCCAGCGCGGGGACTAGCGGGGGTCTTCTCGAGCAGTACTTC
. TRBJ2-7 TRBV5-1 . 12 CASSLDEARRYF TGCGCCAGCAGCTTGGATGAGGCCCGGCGGTACTTC
TRBD1 TRBJ2-5 TRBV3-1/TRBV3-2 . 16 CASSQDSQGIRETQYF TGTGCCAGCAGCCAAGATTCACAGGGGATCCGGGAGACCCAGTACTTC
TRBD1 TRBJ2-7 TRBV9 . 13 CASSPGTVHEQYF TGTGCCAGCAGCCCTGGGACAGTCCACGAGCAGTACTTC
TRBD1 TRBJ2-7 TRBV5-1 . 15 CASSSNRGLTYEQYF TGCGCCAGCAGCTCAAACAGGGGCTTAACCTACGAGCAGTACTTC
TRBD2 TRBJ2-7 TRBV27 . 15 CASTKKGGRAYEQYF TGTGCCAGCACTAAAAAGGGCGGGAGGGCCTACGAGCAGTACTTC
. TRBJ2-7 TRBV19 . 15 CASSTRGTSSYEQYF TGTGCCAGTAGTACCAGGGGTACTAGCTCCTACGAGCAGTACTTC
TRBD1 TRBJ1-2 TRBV6-5 . 12 CASSGQGKGYTF TGTGCCAGCAGCGGACAGGGGAAAGGCTACACCTTC
TRBD2 TRBJ2-5 TRBV7-9 . 15 CASSPQAGGPETQYF TGTGCCAGCAGCCCCCAAGCGGGAGGGCCGGAGACCCAGTACTTC
TRBD2 TRBJ2-1 TRBV7-2 . 16 CASSLASGTSDDEQFF TGTGCCAGCAGCTTAGCCTCGGGGACTAGTGACGATGAGCAGTTCTTC
. TRBJ1-1 TRBV11-1 . 16 CASSLVPGGRFTEAFF TGTGCCAGCAGCTTGGTCCCCGGGGGGCGTTTCACTGAAGCTTTCTTT
TRBD1 TRBJ2-3 TRBV4-2 . 15 CASSQEQGSTDTQYF TGTGCCAGCAGCCAAGAACAGGGGAGCACAGATACGCAGTATTTT
. TRBJ1-6 TRBV28 . 15 CASSLFGDYNSPLHF TGTGCCAGCAGTTTATTCGGTGATTATAATTCACCCCTCCACTTT
. TRBJ2-1 TRBV5-6 . 15 CASSLGSRSYNEQFF TGTGCCAGCAGCTTGGGCTCGAGGTCCTACAATGAGCAGTTCTTC
TRBD1 TRBJ2-3 TRBV25-1 . 16 CASSENRGRRADTQYF TGTGCCAGCAGTGAAAACAGGGGACGACGTGCAGATACGCAGTATTTT
TRBD1 TRBJ1-1 TRBV5-4 . 16 CASSLDGQALNTEAFF TGTGCCAGCAGCTTGGATGGACAGGCTTTGAACACTGAAGCTTTCTTT
TRBD1 TRBJ1-1 TRBV19 . 18 CASSIAAGTGGLNTEAFF TGTGCCAGTAGTATAGCAGCCGGGACAGGGGGGTTGAACACTGAAGCTTTCTTT
TRBD2 TRBJ2-7 TRBV5-6 . 15 CASSLGERGLYEQYF TGTGCCAGCAGCTTGGGGGAGCGGGGGCTCTACGAGCAGTACTTC